The present entry profiles one TCR beta chain with its context. This record belongs to a study of blood T cell repertoires in COVID-19. About the research overall: PBMCs, B-cell-depleted T cells, or T cells provided the cDNA or gDNA that made up the material.

Germline V gene lookup returns CDR1 SGHTA and CDR2 FQGNSA. V dropped 3 bases and J dropped 7 bases, with 12 bases sitting between them. CDR3 length equals 13 residues. Per the study methods: Nucleated cell number was recorded as an estimate derived from reference gene primer amplification. Assay: immunoSEQ multiplex PCR; the TCRdb copy retains only in-frame clones and omits some. V, J and clone size were drawn from that table, and D and trimming were deduced from the DNA. This table holds over 60,000 clones, 89% found once. The sequence derives from a man of 80 years or more with acute or convalescent COVID-19. Sequences were obtained from peripheral blood. The chain is built from TRBV7-2 and TRBJ1-1, with a weak D call TRBD1 (5 bases). CDR3 in DNA: TGTGCCAGCAGCTTGGGGCCAGCGCTTGAAGCTTTCTTT. Its translation: CASSLGPALEAFF.